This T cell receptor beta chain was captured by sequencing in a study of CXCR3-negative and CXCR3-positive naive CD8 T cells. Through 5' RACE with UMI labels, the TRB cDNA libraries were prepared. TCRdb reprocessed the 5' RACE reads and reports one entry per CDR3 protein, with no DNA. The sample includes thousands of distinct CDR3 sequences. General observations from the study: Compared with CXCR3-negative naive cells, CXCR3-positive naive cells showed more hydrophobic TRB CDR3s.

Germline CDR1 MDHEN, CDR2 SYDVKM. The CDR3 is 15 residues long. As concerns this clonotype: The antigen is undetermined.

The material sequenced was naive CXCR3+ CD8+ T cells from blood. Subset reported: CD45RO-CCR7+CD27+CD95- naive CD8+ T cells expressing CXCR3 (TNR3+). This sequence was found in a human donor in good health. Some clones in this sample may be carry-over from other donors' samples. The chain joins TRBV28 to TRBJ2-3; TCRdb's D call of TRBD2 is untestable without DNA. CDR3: CASNPYGRVTDTQYF.